This paragraph reports one T cell receptor beta chain. This receptor's antigen is unknown. Base qualities are not recorded, but no much larger clone differs from it by a single base. Sequencer: Illumina NovaSeq 6000. Using 5'RACE with constant-segment primers, TCRalpha and TCRbeta cDNA libraries were constructed, with sample barcodes and unique molecular identifiers added in the process. RNA was extracted from every sample with Trizol reagent. The libraries were amplified in two PCR steps, and the second step added a second sample barcode and Illumina TruSeq adapters. The libraries were sequenced on an Illumina NovaSeq using 2 x 150 bp paired-end reads. The authors' pipeline ran thus. The reads were demultiplexed and collapsed into UMI-guided consensus sequences using migec v1.2.7. Using mixcr v2.1.11, UMI consensuses were aligned to TRA and TRB V and J templates and then assembled into clonotypes. Expanded or contracted clonotypes were those called significant by both edgeR and NoisET, with noise models trained on biological replicates. edgeR calls used a false discovery rate-adjusted p below 0.01 and a log2 fold-change threshold of 1. As an exploratory analysis of dynamics, max-normalized trajectories of the 1000 most abundant clonotypes were examined with PCA combined with hierarchical clustering. Separately sequenced CD4+ and CD8+ repertoires were used to assign the CD4 or CD8 phenotype of responding clones. TCRdb applied fastp at Q25 and MiXCR to the public reads, then kept only in-frame beta chains. Under each unique CDR3 protein, matching rows form one entry showing the most common genes and DNA. None of the V and J calls come from the authors' own analysis; TCRdb made them. The sample records roughly 150,000 distinct CDR3 sequences, 10% to 15% of which are singletons. The biggest ten clones account for 2.5% to 3.5% of the sample.

This sample is part of a study of T-cell memory formation after mild COVID-19 listed by TCRdb under 2021. Regarding the complete study: Most TCR sequence clusters were specific to one of the two donors. T-cell clones expanding and contracting after mild COVID-19 in two donors were tracked by longitudinal TCRalpha and TCRbeta repertoire sequencing. Two young, previously healthy adult volunteers, one female and one male, were included in the cohort. General findings and caveats noted by the study authors: Contracting CD4+ clones were located mainly in the CM and EM memory subsets, whereas CD8+ clones were found to be enriched in EMRA. The study included only a couple of mild cases, and larger cohorts that include severe cases with pre-infection samples were judged to be necessary. SARS-CoV-2 specificity of the second-wave clones peaking on day 37 was not confirmed. Some responding clones were detected in pre-infection memory, suggesting pre-existing cross-reactive memory T cells joined the SARS-CoV-2 response. Clones contracting from day 15 to 85 had balanced CD4/CD8 phenotypes, while a second wave expanding from day 15 to 37 was biased towards CD4+.

Ficoll-Paque density gradient centrifugation was the method used to isolate PBMCs. Measured from the cysteine to the phenylalanine, the CDR3 is 13 residues long. The kept DNA is CDR3 alone, 39 bases in frame from the first base. For this chain, trimming is 9 bases at the V end and 2 bases at the J end, and the number of junction bases without a gene match is 4. The germline V gene (reference sequence) sets CDR1 to SGHNT and CDR2 to YYREEE. The sample consisted of PBMCs or a T cell subset sorted from them (not recorded which). The source of this sequence is a young man who had mild COVID-19 (a few samples of this study predate the infection). The sample titles of this study are shuffled in the database, so cell type and time point are left out; the donor was told from shared clones. The chain couples TRBV5-4 to TRBJ2-5; TRBD2 agrees with 10 junctional bases. CDR3 sequence: CAKSTSGQETQYF. The DNA reads as follows: TGTGCCAAGTCGACTAGCGGGCAAGAGACCCAGTACTTC. The reference TRBV5-4 and TRBJ2-5 proteins fill in what lies around the CDR3, so the full variable domain reads ETGVTQSPTHLIKTRGQQVTLRCSSQSGHNTVSWYQQALGQGPQFIFQYYREEENGRGNFPPRFSGLQFPNYSSELNVNALELDDSALYLCAKSTSGQETQYFGPGTRLLVL.